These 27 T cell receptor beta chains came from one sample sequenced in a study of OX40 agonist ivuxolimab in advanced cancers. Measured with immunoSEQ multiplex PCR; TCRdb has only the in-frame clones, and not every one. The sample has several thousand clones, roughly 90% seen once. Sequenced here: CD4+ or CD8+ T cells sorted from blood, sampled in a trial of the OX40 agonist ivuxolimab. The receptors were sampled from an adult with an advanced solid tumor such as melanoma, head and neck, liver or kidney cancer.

CDR3 residues: CASSESDGYEQYF. In DNA form, the CDR3 reads TGTGCCAGCAGCGAATCGGACGGCTACGAGCAGTACTTC. The rearrangement joins TRBV5-4 to TRBJ2-7; D is uncertain. Trimming removed 4 bases at V and 3 bases at J, with 11 bases between. The CDR3 runs 13 residues. Germline CDR1 SGHNT, CDR2 YYREEE (reference sequence).

CDR3 region: CASSFPGAQYF. The CDR3 DNA is TGTGCCAGCAGTTTCCCGGGGGCCCAGTACTTC. This chain links TRBV28 with TRBJ2-5; possibly TRBD2 for D (6 bases). From germline, CDR1 is MDHEN and CDR2 SYDVKM. The V and J ends lost 3 bases and 9 bases respectively, with 8 bases between them. This CDR3 has 11 residues.

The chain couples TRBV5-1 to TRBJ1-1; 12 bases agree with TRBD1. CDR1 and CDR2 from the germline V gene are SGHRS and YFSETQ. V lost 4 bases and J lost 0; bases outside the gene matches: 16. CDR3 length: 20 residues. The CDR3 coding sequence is TGCGCCAGCAGCACGGGGACAGGGGGCCTTCCTATAACGATGAACACTGAAGCTTTCTTT. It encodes CASSTGTGGLPITMNTEAFF.

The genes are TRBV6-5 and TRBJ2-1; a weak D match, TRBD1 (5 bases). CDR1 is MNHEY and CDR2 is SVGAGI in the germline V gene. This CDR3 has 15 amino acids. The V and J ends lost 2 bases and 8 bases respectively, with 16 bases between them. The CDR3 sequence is CASSYGQGLRDEQFF. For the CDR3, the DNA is TGTGCCAGCAGTTACGGGCAGGGTCTAAGGGATGAGCAGTTCTTC.

CDR3 DNA: TGTGCCAGCAGGCTGAGTTCCTCTGGAAACACCATATATTTT. Residues: CASRLSSSGNTIYF. The V call is TRBV6-1, the J call TRBJ1-3; no reliable D call. Germline V gives CDR1 MNHNS, CDR2 SASEGT. CDR3 size: 14 residues. V was trimmed by 6 bases and J by 0 bases, leaving 9 bases between them.

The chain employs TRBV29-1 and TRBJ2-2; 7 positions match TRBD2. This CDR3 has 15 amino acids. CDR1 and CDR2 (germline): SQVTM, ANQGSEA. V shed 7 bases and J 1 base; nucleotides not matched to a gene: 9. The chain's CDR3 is CSAGGGFGNTGELFF. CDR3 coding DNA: TGCAGCGCCGGCGGGGGTTTCGGGAACACCGGGGAGCTGTTTTTT.

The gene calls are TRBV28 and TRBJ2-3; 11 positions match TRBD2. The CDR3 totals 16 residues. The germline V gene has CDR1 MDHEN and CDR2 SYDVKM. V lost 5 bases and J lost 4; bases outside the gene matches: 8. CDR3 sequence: CASSPPSGGYSDTQYF. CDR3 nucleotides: TGTGCCAGCAGTCCCCCTAGCGGGGGGTATTCAGATACGCAGTATTTT. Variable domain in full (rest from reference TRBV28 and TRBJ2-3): DVKVTQSSRYLVKRTGEKVFLECVQDMDHENMFWYRQDPGLGLRLIYFSYDVKMKEKGDIPEGYSVSREKKERFSLILESASTNQTSMYLCASSPPSGGYSDTQYFGPGTRLTVL.

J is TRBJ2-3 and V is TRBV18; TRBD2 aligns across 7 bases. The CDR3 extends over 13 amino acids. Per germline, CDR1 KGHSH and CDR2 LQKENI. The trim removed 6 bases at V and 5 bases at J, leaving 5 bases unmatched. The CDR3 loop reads CASSFREGDTQYF. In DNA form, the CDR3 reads TGTGCCAGCTCTTTCAGGGAGGGAGATACGCAGTATTTT.

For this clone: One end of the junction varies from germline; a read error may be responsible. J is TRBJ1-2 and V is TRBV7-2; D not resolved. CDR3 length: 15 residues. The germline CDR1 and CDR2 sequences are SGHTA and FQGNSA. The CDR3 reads CASSLWARDGKTYGF. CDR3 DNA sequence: TGTGCCAGCAGCCTTTGGGCCAGAGACGGAAAGACCTATGGCTTC.

The CDR3: CASSLGAGANTEAFF. The DNA of the CDR3 is TGTGCCAGCAGCTTAGGTGCGGGGGCGAACACTGAAGCTTTCTTT. The rearrangement joins TRBV7-6 to TRBJ1-1; perhaps TRBD1 as D (6 bases). Germline V gene data show CDR1 as SGHVS and CDR2 as FNYEAQ. The CDR3 length is 15 residues. V was cut by 1 base and J by 1 base, with 10 bases left in between.

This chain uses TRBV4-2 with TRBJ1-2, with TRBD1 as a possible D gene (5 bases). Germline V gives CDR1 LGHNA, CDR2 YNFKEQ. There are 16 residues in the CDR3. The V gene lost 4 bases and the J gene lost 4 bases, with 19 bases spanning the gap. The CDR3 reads CASSLLWEGPFYGYTF. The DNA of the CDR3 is TGTGCCAGCAGCCTTTTATGGGAGGGGCCCTTCTATGGCTACACCTTC.

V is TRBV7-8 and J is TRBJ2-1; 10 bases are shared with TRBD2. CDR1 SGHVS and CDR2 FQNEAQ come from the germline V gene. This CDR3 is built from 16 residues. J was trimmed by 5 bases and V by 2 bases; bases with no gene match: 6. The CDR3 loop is CASSLYTLAGDNEQFF. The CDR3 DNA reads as TGTGCCAGCAGCTTATATACTCTAGCGGGGGACAATGAGCAGTTCTTC.

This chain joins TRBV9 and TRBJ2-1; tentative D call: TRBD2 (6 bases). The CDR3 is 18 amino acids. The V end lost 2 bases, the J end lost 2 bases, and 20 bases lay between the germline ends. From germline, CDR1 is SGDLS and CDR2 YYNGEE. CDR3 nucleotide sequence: TGTGCCAGCAGCGTCGATTGGTCTCTGGAGGGGCCCTACAATGAGCAGTTCTTC. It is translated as CASSVDWSLEGPYNEQFF.

CDR3: CASGLVPRQGARETQYF. Here the CDR3 DNA reads TGTGCTAGTGGTTTGGTACCAAGACAGGGGGCGCGGGAGACCCAGTACTTC. V and J are TRBV12-5 and TRBJ2-5, with 10 bases identical to TRBD1. Germline V gene lookup returns CDR1 LGHNT and CDR2 FRNRAP. The CDR3 covers 17 residues. Trimming cost V 0 bases and J 5 bases; bases outside gene matches: 9.

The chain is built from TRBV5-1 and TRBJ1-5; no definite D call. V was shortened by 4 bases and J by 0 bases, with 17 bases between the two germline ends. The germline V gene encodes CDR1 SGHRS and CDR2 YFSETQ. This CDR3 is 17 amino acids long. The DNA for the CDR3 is TGCGCCAGCAGCCCCCCAGGTAGGAGGAATAGCAATCAGCCCCAGCATTTT. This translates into CASSPPGRRNSNQPQHF.

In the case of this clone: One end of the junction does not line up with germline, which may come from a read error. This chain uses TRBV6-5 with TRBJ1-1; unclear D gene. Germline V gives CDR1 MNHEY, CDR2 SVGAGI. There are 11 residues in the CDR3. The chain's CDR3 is CASSYSAVWNF. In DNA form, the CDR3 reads TGTGCCAGCAGTTACTCAGCCGTGTGGAACTTT.

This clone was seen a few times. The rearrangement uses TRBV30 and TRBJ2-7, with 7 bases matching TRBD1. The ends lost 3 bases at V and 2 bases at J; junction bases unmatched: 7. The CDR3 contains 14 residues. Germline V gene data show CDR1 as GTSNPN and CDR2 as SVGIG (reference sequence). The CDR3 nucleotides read TGTGCCTGGAGGGCGAAGGGGGCGACCTACGAGCAGTACTTC. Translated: CAWRAKGATYEQYF.

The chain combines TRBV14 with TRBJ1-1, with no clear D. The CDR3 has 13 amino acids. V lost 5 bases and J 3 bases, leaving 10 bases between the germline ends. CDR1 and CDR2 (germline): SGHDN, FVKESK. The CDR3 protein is CASSLLIDTEAFF. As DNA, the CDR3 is TGTGCCAGCAGCTTGCTTATAGACACTGAAGCTTTCTTT.

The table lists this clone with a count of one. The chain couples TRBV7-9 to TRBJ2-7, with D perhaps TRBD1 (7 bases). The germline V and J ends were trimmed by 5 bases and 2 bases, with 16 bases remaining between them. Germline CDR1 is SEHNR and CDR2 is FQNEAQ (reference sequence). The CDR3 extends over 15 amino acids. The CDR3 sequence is CASSPPAGGTYEQYF. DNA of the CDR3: TGTGCCAGCAGCCCCCCGGCAGGGGGGACCTACGAGCAGTACTTC.

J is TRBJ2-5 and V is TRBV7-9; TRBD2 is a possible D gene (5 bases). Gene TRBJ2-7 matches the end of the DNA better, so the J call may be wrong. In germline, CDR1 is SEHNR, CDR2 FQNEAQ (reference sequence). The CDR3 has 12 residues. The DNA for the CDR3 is TGTGCCAGCGGAAGGGAGACTTACGAGCAGTACTTC. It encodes CASGRETYEQYF.

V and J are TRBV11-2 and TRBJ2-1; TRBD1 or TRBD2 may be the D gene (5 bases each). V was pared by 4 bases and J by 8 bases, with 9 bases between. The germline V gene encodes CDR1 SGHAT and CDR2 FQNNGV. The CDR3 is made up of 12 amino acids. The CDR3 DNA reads TGTGCCAGCAGCTACGGGGACGATGAGCAGTTCTTC. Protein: CASSYGDDEQFF.

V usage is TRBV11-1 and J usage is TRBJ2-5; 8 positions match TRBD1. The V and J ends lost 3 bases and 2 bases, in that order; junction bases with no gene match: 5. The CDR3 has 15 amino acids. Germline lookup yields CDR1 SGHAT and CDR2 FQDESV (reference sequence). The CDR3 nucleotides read TGTGCCAGCAGCTTGGACAGGGCGTTGCAAGAGACCCAGTACTTC. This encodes CASSLDRALQETQYF.

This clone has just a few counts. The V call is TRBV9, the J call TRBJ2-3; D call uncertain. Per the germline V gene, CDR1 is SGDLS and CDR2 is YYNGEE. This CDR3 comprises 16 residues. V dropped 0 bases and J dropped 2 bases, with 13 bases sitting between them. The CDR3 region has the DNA TGTGCCAGCAGCGTAGGTCTCCTTACGAACACAGATACGCAGTATTTT. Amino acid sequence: CASSVGLLTNTDTQYF.

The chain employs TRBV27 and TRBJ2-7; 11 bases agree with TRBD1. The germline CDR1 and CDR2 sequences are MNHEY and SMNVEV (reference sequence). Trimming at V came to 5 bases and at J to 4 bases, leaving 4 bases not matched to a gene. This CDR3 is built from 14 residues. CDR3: CASSLRDRGYEQYF. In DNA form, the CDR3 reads TGTGCCAGCAGTCTTAGGGACAGGGGGTACGAGCAGTACTTC.

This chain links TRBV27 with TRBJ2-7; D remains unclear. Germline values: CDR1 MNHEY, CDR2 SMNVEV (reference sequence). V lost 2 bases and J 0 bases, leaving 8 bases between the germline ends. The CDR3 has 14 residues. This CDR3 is CASSLRRSSYEQYF. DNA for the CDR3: TGTGCCAGCAGTTTAAGAAGGAGCTCCTACGAGCAGTACTTC.

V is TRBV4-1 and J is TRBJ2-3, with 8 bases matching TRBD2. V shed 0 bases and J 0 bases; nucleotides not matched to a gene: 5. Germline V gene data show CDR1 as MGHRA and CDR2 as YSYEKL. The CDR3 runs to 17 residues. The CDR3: CASSQERSGGSTDTQYF. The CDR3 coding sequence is TGCGCCAGCAGCCAAGAAAGGAGCGGGGGAAGCACAGATACGCAGTATTTT.

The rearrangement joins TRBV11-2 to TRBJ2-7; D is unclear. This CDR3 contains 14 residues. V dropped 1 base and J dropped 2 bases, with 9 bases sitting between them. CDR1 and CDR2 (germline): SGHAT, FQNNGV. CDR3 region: CASSLGLGTYEQYF. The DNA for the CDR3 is TGTGCCAGCAGCTTAGGCCTTGGTACCTACGAGCAGTACTTC.